Given below is one TCR beta chain in context. Its cognate antigen is unknown. Investigators made cDNA in eight separate reactions per sample. Using the 5' RACE reads, TCRdb records one entry per CDR3 protein without DNA. The sample has fewer than 200,000 distinct CDR3 sequences. This specimen belongs to a study of monozygotic twins with inflammatory bowel disease. Overall study findings and caveats: Healthy co-twins had higher TCRbeta inverse Simpson diversity than their IBD twins. Repertoire similarity matched across concordant and discordant twins, perhaps owing to limited power.

Sequencing was carried out using blood. The receptor was isolated from a human donor with ulcerative colitis or Crohn's disease, or a healthy co-twin of an affected twin (not recorded which).

The CDR3 loop reads CASSSADRGNEQFF. J is TRBJ2-1 and V is TRBV28; TCRdb calls TRBD1, which cannot be checked without DNA. The germline gives CDR1 MDHEN, CDR2 SYDVKM. CDR3 length equals 14 residues.